The sequence of this T cell receptor beta chain was determined in a study of cytomegalovirus exposure and HLA in healthy donors. Study outcomes and limitations: Among TCR beta chains, those listed as cytomegalovirus-associated numbered approximately 150.

Details on this clone: Its antigen is still unknown.

J gave up 5 bases and V 6 bases, and 16 bases lay outside the gene matches. The CDR3 has 16 amino acids. The germline gives CDR1 SGHTA, CDR2 FQGNSA. The PCR was carried out with 60 Vbeta primers and 13 Jbeta primers. The data were produced by immunoSEQ multiplex PCR, yet TCRdb's version contains in-frame clones alone and is incomplete. The repertoire holds 120,000 to 150,000 clones, with about four fifths as singletons. Sequencing input: PBMCs. The J gene is TRBJ2-7, the V gene TRBV7-2; 7 nucleotides align to TRBD2. The sequence came from a woman aged 40 to 50 in good health and CMV-seropositive. CDR3 nucleotide sequence: TGTGCCAGCAGTTTCCAAGGAGCGGGAATCCCCGACGAGCAGTACTTC. Its protein product is CASSFQGAGIPDEQYF.